The 15 T cell receptor beta chains reported below all come from one sample, sequenced in a study of OX40 agonist ivuxolimab in advanced cancers. TCRdb's copy holds only in-frame clones and misses some; the assay was immunoSEQ multiplex PCR. The profile covers 35,000 to 50,000 clones, with 70% to 90% appearing a single time and approximately 2.4% taken by the ten largest. Sequenced here: CD4+ or CD8+ T cells sorted from blood, sampled in a trial of the OX40 agonist ivuxolimab. The receptors here all came from an adult with an advanced solid tumor such as melanoma, head and neck, liver or kidney cancer.

This sequence joins TRBV5-1 and TRBJ1-6; D not certain. V was trimmed by 0 bases and J by 6 bases, leaving 10 bases between them. In germline, CDR1 is SGHRS, CDR2 YFSETQ. This CDR3 comprises 15 residues. The CDR3 loop is CASSLEQSFNSPLHF. Here the CDR3 DNA reads TGCGCCAGCAGCTTGGAACAGTCTTTTAATTCACCCCTCCACTTT.

V and J are TRBV5-4 and TRBJ1-5; D gene ambiguous. CDR3 length: 14 amino acids. Germline CDR1 reads SGHNT; CDR2 reads YYREEE (reference sequence). Trimming pared 3 bases from V and 4 bases from J, leaving 11 bases between. The CDR3 bases are TGTGCCAGCAGCTCGAGGCTGACTAATCAGCCCCAGCATTTT. Protein product: CASSSRLTNQPQHF. Drawing the rest from reference TRBV5-4 and TRBJ1-5, the complete variable domain is ETGVTQSPTHLIKTRGQQVTLRCSSQSGHNTVSWYQQALGQGPQFIFQYYREEENGRGNFPPRFSGLQFPNYSSELNVNALELDDSALYLCASSSRLTNQPQHFGDGTRLSIL.

The V call is TRBV4-2, the J call TRBJ1-5, with D possibly being TRBD1 (5 bases). Germline loops: CDR1 LGHNA, CDR2 YNFKEQ. V was pared by 0 bases and J by 3 bases, with 9 bases between. CDR3 length equals 15 residues. The CDR3, as DNA: TGTGCCAGCAGCCAAGACGCAGGGATCAATCAGCCCCAGCATTTT. The encoded protein is CASSQDAGINQPQHF.

The chain joins TRBV19 to TRBJ2-6, with 8 bases matching TRBD1. Germline V gene sequence: CDR1 LNHDA, CDR2 SQIVND (reference sequence). V lost 7 bases, J lost 0 bases, and 11 bases stayed unmatched. This CDR3 spans 18 amino acids. This CDR3 is CASNELAGGRSGANVLTF. The CDR3 nucleotides are TGTGCCAGTAATGAGTTGGCAGGGGGCCGCTCTGGGGCCAACGTCCTGACTTTC.

V and J are TRBV27 and TRBJ2-1, with D hard to call. Germline V gene data show CDR1 as MNHEY and CDR2 as SMNVEV (reference sequence). The V end lost 5 bases, the J end lost 12 bases, and 11 bases lay between the germline ends. The CDR3 extends over 11 amino acids. The DNA for the CDR3 is TGTGCCAGCAGTCCCGGTTGGGGGCAGTTCTTC. Translated: CASSPGWGQFF.

This sequence joins TRBV12-5 and TRBJ2-3, with a weak D call TRBD2 (6 bases). CDR1 LGHNT and CDR2 FRNRAP come from the germline V gene. Trimming removed 4 bases from V and 2 bases from J, with 16 bases in between. The length of the CDR3 is 16 residues. The CDR3 reads CASGSGTEVHTDTQYF. The CDR3 DNA follows: TGTGCTAGTGGTTCGGGGACTGAAGTACACACAGATACGCAGTATTTT.

In its sample, this clone was seen a few times. The V call is TRBV5-1, the J call TRBJ2-3, with D possibly being TRBD1 (6 bases). In germline, CDR1 is SGHRS, CDR2 YFSETQ. V lost 0 bases and J 4 bases, leaving 12 bases between the germline ends. The CDR3 loop spans 15 amino acids. CDR3 in DNA: TGCGCCAGCAGCTTGGAGGTCGCAGGGGCAGATACGCAGTATTTT. Amino acids: CASSLEVAGADTQYF.

DNA of the CDR3: TGTGCCATCAGTGAGTCCATTAGCACGAGCTCCTACAATGAGCAGTTCTTC. Translated, it gives CAISESISTSSYNEQFF. The chain joins TRBV10-3 to TRBJ2-1; D call uncertain. Deletions cut 0 bases from V and 0 bases from J, with 12 bases between. The CDR3 is made up of 17 amino acids. Per the germline V gene, CDR1 is ENHRY and CDR2 is SYGVKD.

The V and J genes are TRBV6-5 and TRBJ1-3; D not certain. The CDR3 length is 13 residues. Trimming took 0 bases from V and 3 from J, leaving 3 bases between them. Germline values: CDR1 MNHEY, CDR2 SVGAGI. DNA for the CDR3: TGTGCCAGCAGTTACTCGTTTGGAAACACCATATATTTT. This encodes CASSYSFGNTIYF.

This clone has a single count. This sequence joins TRBV5-1 and TRBJ1-1; no reliable D call. Germline CDR1 and CDR2: SGHRS and YFSETQ. V dropped 0 bases and J dropped 11 bases, with 11 bases sitting between them. The length of the CDR3 is 12 residues. CDR3 coding DNA: TGCGCCAGCAGCTTGGCGGGGTCACGGGCTTTCTTT. Translation gives CASSLAGSRAFF.

V gene TRBV5-4 combines with J gene TRBJ2-1; a weak D match, TRBD1 (6 bases). This CDR3 has 17 residues. The germline V gene encodes CDR1 SGHNT and CDR2 YYREEE (reference sequence). V gave up 0 bases and J gave up 1 base, with 14 bases separating them. Written as DNA, the CDR3 is TGTGCCAGCAGCTTGGCCCTGGGGGCGGGTTCCTACAATGAGCAGTTCTTC. It is translated as CASSLALGAGSYNEQFF.

V is TRBV6-5 and J is TRBJ2-6; D ambiguous. Trimming removed 6 bases from V and 6 bases from J, with 9 bases in between. The germline gives CDR1 MNHEY, CDR2 SVGAGI. The CDR3 has 13 residues. CDR3 protein: CASSHRMANVLTF. The CDR3 coding sequence is TGTGCCAGCAGCCATCGGATGGCCAACGTCCTGACTTTC.

The chain has TRBV5-1 and TRBJ2-5; 10 nucleotides match TRBD1. CDR3 length: 16 residues. Germline loops: CDR1 SGHRS, CDR2 YFSETQ. Unmatched junction bases numbered 11, after V lost 4 bases and J lost 5 bases. This chain's CDR3 is CASSDFRQGAAETQYF. The CDR3 bases are TGCGCCAGCAGCGACTTCCGACAGGGGGCGGCGGAGACCCAGTACTTC.

The CDR3 DNA follows: TGTGCCATCAGTGTCAGGGATGGTACTGGAGAGACCCAGTACTTC. Protein sequence: CAISVRDGTGETQYF. The chain combines TRBV10-3 with TRBJ2-5; TRBD1 might be the D (5 bases). Between the trimmed V and J ends, which lost 4 bases and 4 bases, there was a span of 16 bases. Germline CDR1 reads ENHRY; CDR2 reads SYGVKD. The CDR3 totals 15 residues.

The gene calls are TRBV5-1 and TRBJ2-7, with D possibly TRBD1 on 6 matching bases. With 1 base removed from V and 3 bases from J, the gap between germline ends came to 14 bases. Germline values: CDR1 SGHRS, CDR2 YFSETQ. CDR3 size: 15 residues. The CDR3: CASSLQSHRVYEQYF. CDR3 coding DNA: TGCGCCAGCAGCTTGCAGTCGCACAGGGTCTACGAGCAGTACTTC.